This TCR beta chain stems from a study of read filtering for tumor transcriptome and immune sequencing. V dropped 2 bases and J dropped 0 bases, with 8 bases sitting between them. The CDR3 covers 13 residues. Germline lookup yields CDR1 DFQATT and CDR2 SNEGSKA (reference sequence). The library was built from roughly 400 ng RNA with molecular barcoded adaptors for alpha/delta and beta/gamma chains. A single record per CDR3 protein comes from TCRdb applying MiXCR to the reads. This repertoire shows about 46,000 distinct CDR3 sequences, less than 20% found once; its top ten account for under 40%. With regard to this clonotype: Just one base apart from a much larger clone, this may be a read error. This CDR3 fails to terminate in the conserved phenylalanine or tryptophan, so it likely reflects a read error.

The sequenced sample was a population of CD138-negative cells sorted from bone marrow. The chain carries TRBV20-1 and TRBJ2-7, with a possible D match to TRBD1 (6 bases). The sequence was collected from a donor over 35 with multiple myeloma. The CDR3 spells CSARQGSSYEQYL. The CDR3 DNA reads TGCAGTGCTAGACAGGGGAGCTCCTACGAGCAGTACCTC.